Presented here are 28 T cell receptor beta chains from one specimen sequenced in a study of shared clonotypes between healthy human individuals. The table came from immunoSEQ multiplex PCR; TCRdb's copy has only in-frame clones and leaves some out. The sample has over a million clones, over 95% seen once; the top ten hold roughly 1.2%. The sequencing sample was made of naive CD4+ T cells sorted from blood. Subset in this sample: CD45RA+ positively selected. Receptors were obtained from a man aged 30 to 45 in good health.

This chain joins TRBV28 and TRBJ2-7; 8 bases map to TRBD2. Trimming cost V 6 bases and J 6 bases; bases outside gene matches: 4. CDR3 length: 12 residues. Per germline, CDR1 MDHEN and CDR2 SYDVKM. CDR3 DNA sequence: TGTGCCAGCAGCCGGGGGGGGTTCGAGCAGTACTTC. Its translation is CASSRGGFEQYF.

This sequence joins TRBV7-8 and TRBJ2-5, with D possibly matching TRBD2 (6 bases). The V and J ends lost 7 bases and 4 bases respectively, with 13 bases between them. There are 13 residues in the CDR3. Germline V lookup: CDR1 SGHVS, CDR2 FQNEAQ. CDR3 DNA: TGTGCCAGCACCATGACTAGACTAGAGACCCAGTACTTC. It is translated as CASTMTRLETQYF.

This chain joins TRBV2 and TRBJ2-5, with 8 bases identical to TRBD1. Trimming at V came to 7 bases and at J to 0 bases, leaving 7 bases not matched to a gene. In germline, CDR1 is SNHLY, CDR2 FYNNEI. The CDR3 runs to 15 residues. The CDR3 spells CASTRTGLYQETQYF. The CDR3 coding sequence is TGTGCCAGCACCCGGACAGGGCTGTACCAAGAGACCCAGTACTTC. Using reference TRBV2 and TRBJ2-5 for the parts outside the CDR3, the full variable domain is EPEVTQTPSHQVTQMGQEVILRCVPISNHLYFYWYRQILGQKVEFLVSFYNNEISEKSEIFDDQFSVERPDGSNFTLKIRSTKLEDSAMYFCASTRTGLYQETQYFGPGTRLLVL.

The rearrangement uses TRBV5-1 and TRBJ2-3; the D gene is possibly TRBD1 (5 bases). Germline CDR1 reads SGHRS; CDR2 reads YFSETQ. The CDR3 is made up of 15 amino acids. The germline V and J ends were trimmed by 3 bases and 2 bases, with 13 bases remaining between them. DNA of the CDR3: TGCGCCAGCAGCTCAGAGACAGCCCCCACAGATACGCAGTATTTT. It translates to CASSSETAPTDTQYF.

The chain couples TRBV9 to TRBJ2-5, with TRBD2 identical over 13 bases. This CDR3 has 16 residues. V lost 4 bases, J lost 3 bases, and 6 bases stayed unmatched. Germline assignment: CDR1 SGDLS and CDR2 YYNGEE. The CDR3 reads CASSFRLAGGEETQYF. DNA for the CDR3: TGTGCCAGCAGCTTCAGACTAGCGGGAGGAGAAGAGACCCAGTACTTC.

V is TRBV5-1 and J is TRBJ2-1, with 12 bases identical to TRBD2. Germline lookup yields CDR1 SGHRS and CDR2 YFSETQ. With V trimmed by 3 bases and J by 3 bases, 4 bases remained unmatched. This CDR3 comprises 16 residues. CDR3 DNA sequence: TGCGCCAGCAGCTCCCAACTAGCGGGAGGCTACAATGAGCAGTTCTTC. This codes for CASSSQLAGGYNEQFF.

The chain links TRBV6-1 to TRBJ2-7; D is possibly TRBD2 (6 bases). The CDR3 extends over 15 amino acids. Looked up from germline, CDR1 is MNHNS and CDR2 is SASEGT. Deletions cut 7 bases from V and 3 bases from J, with 19 bases between. This chain's CDR3 is CASTTLGRLYYEQYF. The CDR3 bases are TGTGCCAGCACTACCCTAGGGAGGTTATACTACGAGCAGTACTTC.

The chain uses TRBV5-4 and TRBJ2-1; D might be TRBD2 (5 bases). CDR1 and CDR2 (germline): SGHNT, YYREEE (reference sequence). Trimming removed 3 bases at V and 3 bases at J, with 13 bases between. This CDR3 is built from 15 residues. In DNA form, the CDR3 reads TGTGCCAGCAGCTCAGGAACTAGAAACTACAATGAGCAGTTCTTC. Amino acids: CASSSGTRNYNEQFF.

V gene TRBV6-6 combines with J gene TRBJ1-2; no clear D. Germline V gene data show CDR1 as MNHNY and CDR2 as SVGAGI (reference sequence). This CDR3 contains 13 residues. Trimming cost V 8 bases and J 1 base, with 11 bases left between them. CDR3 bases: TGTGCCAGCGCGCAATTGGGTAACTATGGCTACACCTTC. Its protein is CASAQLGNYGYTF.

The chain uses TRBV19 and TRBJ1-1; 10 bases fit TRBD1. CDR3 length: 14 amino acids. Trimming took 2 bases from V and 10 from J; bases not matched to a gene: 7. Germline-derived CDR1 and CDR2 are LNHDA and SQIVND (reference sequence). This chain's CDR3 is CASSILGQGIVAFF. The CDR3, as DNA: TGTGCCAGTAGTATATTGGGACAGGGGATTGTAGCTTTCTTT.

CDR3 amino acids: CASSGPGQGTYYEQYF. CDR3 nucleotide sequence: TGTGCCAGCAGTGGCCCCGGACAGGGGACTTACTACGAGCAGTACTTC. The genes are TRBV2 and TRBJ2-7, with TRBD1 matching over 9 bases. The CDR3 loop spans 16 amino acids. Germline values: CDR1 SNHLY, CDR2 FYNNEI. With V trimmed by 4 bases and J by 3 bases, 10 bases remained unmatched.

V and J are TRBV28 and TRBJ1-1; the D gene is possibly TRBD1 (5 bases). Trimming stripped 8 bases from V and 2 bases from J, with 12 bases between. The CDR3 is 13 residues long. Germline CDR1 MDHEN, CDR2 SYDVKM. The DNA for the CDR3 is TGTGCCAGCTTCCCCGGGGCAAACACTGAAGCTTTCTTT. It yields the protein CASFPGANTEAFF.

The chain has TRBV10-1 and TRBJ1-1, with no clear D. This CDR3 is built from 15 residues. Trimming removed 5 bases at V and 4 bases at J, with 17 bases between. Germline V gives CDR1 WNHNN, CDR2 SYGVQD (reference sequence). In DNA, the CDR3 is TGCGCCAGCAGTCCCCCCTCGACCCTGAGCACTGAAGCTTTCTTT. This sequence encodes CASSPPSTLSTEAFF.

To note about this clone: In the same sample, other DNA sequences code for this CDR3. This chain uses TRBV20-1 with TRBJ2-5, with D unresolved. V shed 3 bases and J shed 5 bases, with 7 bases lying between them. The CDR3 length is 11 residues. Germline V CDR1 and CDR2: DFQATT, SNEGSKA (reference sequence). The CDR3 sequence is CSARAPETQYF. The CDR3 DNA reads as TGCAGTGCTAGGGCTCCGGAGACCCAGTACTTC.

The genes are TRBV7-9 and TRBJ2-2; D is unresolved. This CDR3 contains 15 residues. Per the germline V gene, CDR1 is SEHNR and CDR2 is FQNEAQ (reference sequence). Trimming pared 5 bases from V and 6 bases from J, leaving 16 bases between. The CDR3 protein is CASSPFSPGAGELFF. The CDR3 coding sequence is TGTGCCAGCAGCCCATTTTCCCCGGGTGCCGGGGAGCTGTTTTTT.

This clone has a handful of counts. The CDR3 loop reads CASSLRSGFTEAFF. In nucleotides, the CDR3 is TGTGCCAGCAGCTTACGATCAGGGTTCACTGAAGCTTTCTTT. The rearrangement links TRBV7-2 to TRBJ1-1; the D gene is possibly TRBD1 (5 bases). The germline V and J ends were trimmed by 2 bases and 4 bases, with 11 bases remaining between them. In germline, CDR1 is SGHTA, CDR2 FQGNSA. CDR3 length: 14 residues. The whole variable domain, remainder taken from reference TRBV7-2 and TRBJ1-1, is GAGVSQSPSNKVTEKGKDVELRCDPISGHTALYWYRQSLGQGLEFLIYFQGNSAPDKSGLPSDRFSAERTGGSVSTLTIQRTQQEDSAVYLCASSLRSGFTEAFFGQGTRLTVV.

V gene TRBV30 combines with J gene TRBJ2-2; possible D gene TRBD2, 5 bases. V dropped 2 bases and J dropped 4 bases, with 35 bases sitting between them. The germline gives CDR1 GTSNPN, CDR2 SVGIG (reference sequence). There are 22 residues in the CDR3. This CDR3 is CAWSPRKAGGLLTWNLTGELFF. The CDR3 DNA is TGTGCCTGGAGTCCACGAAAGGCAGGAGGACTCCTAACTTGGAATCTCACCGGGGAGCTGTTTTTT.

The chain uses TRBV5-1 and TRBJ2-1, with D possibly TRBD1 on 5 matching bases. This CDR3 contains 14 residues. V dropped 3 bases and J dropped 7 bases, with 14 bases sitting between them. Per the germline V gene, CDR1 is SGHRS and CDR2 is YFSETQ. The CDR3 reads CASSYRRQPNEQFF. Written as DNA, the CDR3 is TGCGCCAGCAGCTATAGGAGACAGCCTAATGAGCAGTTCTTC.

The CDR3 DNA reads as TGTGCCAGCAGCTTAGGGGGGGTAGCGGGATCCTACGAGCAGTACTTC. This encodes CASSLGGVAGSYEQYF. The genes are TRBV7-8 and TRBJ2-7; 8 bases are shared with TRBD2. The V and J ends lost 1 base and 1 base, in that order; junction bases with no gene match: 6. The CDR3 is made up of 16 amino acids. CDR1 is SGHVS and CDR2 is FQNEAQ in the germline V gene.

The chain recombines TRBV28 with TRBJ2-1; TRBD2 matches at 9 bases. The CDR3 spans 15 residues. V was clipped by 6 bases and J by 6 bases; unmatched bases: 9. Germline V CDR1 and CDR2: MDHEN, SYDVKM. The CDR3 is CASSPLAGTSNEQFF. The CDR3 nucleotides read TGTGCCAGCAGCCCGCTAGCGGGGACTTCCAATGAGCAGTTCTTC.

The V and J genes are TRBV5-6 and TRBJ1-2; the D gene is possibly TRBD1 (6 bases). The V and J ends lost 0 bases and 8 bases respectively, with 26 bases between them. Germline CDR1 reads SGHDT; CDR2 reads YYEEEE. This CDR3 is 18 amino acids long. CDR3 protein: CASSLDDLGRGTISGYTF. In DNA, the CDR3 is TGTGCCAGCAGCTTGGATGATCTCGGGAGGGGGACTATAAGCGGCTACACCTTC.

The genes are TRBV9 and TRBJ1-1, with D possibly TRBD1 on 5 matching bases. Germline CDR1 SGDLS, CDR2 YYNGEE. The V and J ends lost 1 base and 1 base respectively, with 8 bases between them. This CDR3 spans 14 amino acids. CDR3 loop: CASSVSGTNTEAFF. DNA for the CDR3: TGTGCCAGCAGCGTATCCGGGACGAACACTGAAGCTTTCTTT.

The rearrangement joins TRBV19 to TRBJ1-2; the D is unclear. Germline V gives CDR1 LNHDA, CDR2 SQIVND (reference sequence). Between the trimmed V and J ends, which lost 3 bases and 2 bases, there was a span of 13 bases. The CDR3 has 15 residues. This chain's CDR3 is CASSIPLGVNYGYTF. The DNA of the CDR3 is TGTGCCAGTAGTATTCCGCTCGGAGTCAACTATGGCTACACCTTC.

Only one count was recorded for this clone. The rearrangement links TRBV7-9 to TRBJ1-1; D not resolved. There are 12 residues in the CDR3. Trimming shortened V by 1 base and J by 9 bases, and 9 bases separated the two germline ends. Germline V gene lookup returns CDR1 SEHNR and CDR2 FQNEAQ (reference sequence). CDR3 coding DNA: TGTGCCAGCAGCTTAGAGGTAACCAAAGCTTTCTTT. It translates to CASSLEVTKAFF.

The V and J genes are TRBV6-4 and TRBJ2-3; 8 bases fit TRBD1. CDR3 length: 16 residues. Per the germline V gene, CDR1 is MRHNA and CDR2 is SNTAGT. The J segment lost 1 base and the V segment lost 5 bases, leaving 8 bases of the junction unmatched. The CDR3 DNA reads as TGTGCCAGCAGTACCGGGACAGGAACAGGCACAGATACGCAGTATTTT. Its protein product is CASSTGTGTGTDTQYF.

This chain connects TRBV7-9 to TRBJ2-7; D ambiguous. V was cut by 0 bases and J by 5 bases, with 8 bases left in between. The CDR3 has 13 residues. Germline values: CDR1 SEHNR, CDR2 FQNEAQ (reference sequence). CDR3 coding DNA: TGTGCCAGCAGCTTAGCGTGGGGTAACGAGCAGTACTTC. Amino acid sequence: CASSLAWGNEQYF. The variable domain in full, with the rest retrieved from reference TRBV7-9 and TRBJ2-7, is DTGVSQNPRHKITKRGQNVTFRCDPISEHNRLYWYRQTLGQGPEFLTYFQNEAQLEKSRLLSDRFSAERPKGSFSTLEIQRTEQGDSAMYLCASSLAWGNEQYFGPGTRLTVT.

On this clone itself: The same CDR3 is also encoded by other DNA sequences in this sample. The chain joins TRBV5-1 to TRBJ2-5; D is perhaps TRBD1 or TRBD2 (5 bases each). CDR1 SGHRS and CDR2 YFSETQ come from the germline V gene. The CDR3 is made up of 14 amino acids. The V end was cut by 4 bases, the J end by 1 base, with 11 bases between. The CDR3 region is CASSLGPIQETQYF. The CDR3 DNA reads TGCGCCAGCAGCCTGGGACCAATCCAAGAGACCCAGTACTTC. Supplemented by reference TRBV5-1 and TRBJ2-5, the full variable domain reads KAGVTQTPRYLIKTRGQQVTLSCSPISGHRSVSWYQQTPGQGLQFLFEYFSETQRNKGNFPGRFSGRQFSNSRSEMNVSTLELGDSALYLCASSLGPIQETQYFGPGTRLLVL.

J is TRBJ2-5 and V is TRBV5-6; weak D call: TRBD2 (6 bases). Germline values: CDR1 SGHDT, CDR2 YYEEEE. V lost 3 bases and J lost 10, with 16 bases in between. The CDR3 sequence is 13 residues long. The CDR3: CASSSSGLTSQYF. For the CDR3, the DNA is TGTGCCAGCAGCTCCTCCGGACTAACAAGCCAGTACTTC.